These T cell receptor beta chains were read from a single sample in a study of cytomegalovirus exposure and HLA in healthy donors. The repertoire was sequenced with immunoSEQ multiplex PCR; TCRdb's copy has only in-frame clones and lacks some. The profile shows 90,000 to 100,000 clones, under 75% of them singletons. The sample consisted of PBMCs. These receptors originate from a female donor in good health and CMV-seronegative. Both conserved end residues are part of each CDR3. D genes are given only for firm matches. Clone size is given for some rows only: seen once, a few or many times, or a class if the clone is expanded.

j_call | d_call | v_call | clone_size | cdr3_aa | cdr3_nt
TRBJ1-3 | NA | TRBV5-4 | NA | CASSLDSSGNTIYF | TGTGCCAGCAGCTTGGACAGCTCTGGAAACACCATATATTTT
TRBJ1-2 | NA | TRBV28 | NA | CASSLLDSTSYGYTF | TGTGCCAGCAGTTTGTTGGACAGCACGAGCTATGGCTACACCTTC
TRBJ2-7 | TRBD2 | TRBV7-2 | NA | CASSRGGAGEQEQYF | TGTGCCAGCAGCCGAGGCGGCGCGGGAGAACAAGAGCAGTACTTC
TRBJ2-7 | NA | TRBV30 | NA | CAWSGVGQPSYEQYF | TGTGCCTGGAGCGGAGTAGGACAGCCATCCTACGAGCAGTACTTC
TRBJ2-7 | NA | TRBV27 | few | CASRPQGINEQYF | TGTGCCAGCAGACCCCAGGGGATCAACGAGCAGTACTTC
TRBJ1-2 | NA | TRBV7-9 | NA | CASSFDWRGYTF | TGTGCCAGCAGCTTCGACTGGCGGGGCTACACCTTC
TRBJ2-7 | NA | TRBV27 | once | CASSPGPPYEQYF | TGTGCCAGCAGTCCAGGGCCACCCTACGAGCAGTACTTC
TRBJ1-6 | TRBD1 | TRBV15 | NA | CATSRDLPGGGSPLHF | TGTGCCACCAGCAGAGATCTTCCTGGAGGGGGCTCACCCCTCCACTTT
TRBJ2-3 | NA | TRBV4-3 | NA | CASSQAPGTADTQYF | TGCGCCAGCAGCCAGGCCCCCGGGACTGCAGATACGCAGTATTTT
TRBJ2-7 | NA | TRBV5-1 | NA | CASSLARTPRDYEQYF | TGCGCCAGCAGCTTGGCTCGGACTCCCCGGGATTACGAGCAGTACTTC
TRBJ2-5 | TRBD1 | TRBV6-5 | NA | CASSYGQGALGETQYF | TGTGCCAGCAGCTACGGACAGGGGGCACTGGGAGAGACCCAGTACTTC
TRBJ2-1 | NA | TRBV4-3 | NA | CASSQLYPSYNEQFF | TGCGCCAGCAGCCAACTATACCCCTCCTACAATGAGCAGTTCTTC
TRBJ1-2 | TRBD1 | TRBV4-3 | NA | CASSQDYRTGAYGYTF | TGCGCCAGCAGCCAAGATTATAGGACAGGGGCCTATGGCTACACCTTC
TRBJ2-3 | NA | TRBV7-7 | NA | CASSLPRKRGTQYF | TGTGCTAGCAGCCTACCAAGGAAAAGGGGTACGCAGTATTTT
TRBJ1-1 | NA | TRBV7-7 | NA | CASSQDRNTEAFF | TGTGCTAGCAGCCAGGACAGAAACACTGAAGCTTTCTTT
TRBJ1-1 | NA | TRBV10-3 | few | CAISEQGNTEAFF | TGTGCCATCAGTGAGCAGGGGAACACTGAAGCTTTCTTT
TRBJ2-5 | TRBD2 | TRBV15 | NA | CATRVGGTQETQYF | TGTGCCACCCGAGTCGGGGGGACCCAAGAGACCCAGTACTTC
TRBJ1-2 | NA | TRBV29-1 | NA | CSAMRQDYGYTF | TGCAGCGCAATGAGACAGGACTATGGCTACACCTTC
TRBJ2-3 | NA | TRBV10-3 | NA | CAISEGGSGEYTDTQYF | TGTGCCATCAGTGAAGGCGGGTCGGGGGAGTACACAGATACGCAGTATTTT
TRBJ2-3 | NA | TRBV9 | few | CASSVAGGPDTQYF | TGTGCCAGCAGCGTAGCGGGGGGCCCAGATACGCAGTATTTT
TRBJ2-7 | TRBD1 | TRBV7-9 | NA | CASSSPRGQAVYEQYF | TGTGCCAGCAGCTCCCCCCGGGGACAGGCTGTCTACGAGCAGTACTTC
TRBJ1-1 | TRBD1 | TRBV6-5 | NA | CASSVQGGGFEAFF | TGTGCCAGCAGTGTACAGGGGGGGGGTTTTGAAGCTTTCTTT
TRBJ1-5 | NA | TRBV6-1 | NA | CASSEGAGSYQPQHF | TGTGCCAGCAGTGAAGGGGCAGGGTCTTATCAACCCCAGCATTTT
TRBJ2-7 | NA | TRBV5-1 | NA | CASSRDWDYEQYF | TGCGCCAGCAGCAGGGACTGGGACTACGAGCAGTACTTC
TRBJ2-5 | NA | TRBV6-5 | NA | CASSYGGITPEETQYF | TGTGCCAGCAGTTACGGCGGGATCACCCCCGAAGAGACCCAGTACTTC
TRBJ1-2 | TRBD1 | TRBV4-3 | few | CASSQDGGTGAVGYTF | TGCGCCAGCAGCCAAGATGGGGGGACAGGGGCCGTTGGCTACACCTTC
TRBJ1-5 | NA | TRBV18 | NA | CASSLTGFSNQPQHF | TGTGCCAGCTCACTCACAGGGTTTAGCAATCAGCCCCAGCATTTT
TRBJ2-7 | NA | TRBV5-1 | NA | CASSRGSGSYEQYF | TGCGCCAGCAGCCGCGGGTCCGGCTCCTACGAGCAGTACTTC
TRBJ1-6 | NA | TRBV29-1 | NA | CSVVEGITLHF | TGCAGCGTTGTTGAGGGAATCACCCTCCACTTT
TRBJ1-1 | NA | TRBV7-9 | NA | CASSLGTVLSEAFF | TGTGCCAGCAGCTTAGGTACAGTATTATCCGAAGCTTTCTTT